This T cell receptor (beta chain) was captured in a study of T cells in Graves' hyperthyroidism and ophthalmopathy. A remark on this clonotype: No antigen is known for it.

TCR beta CDR3 sequences were amplified from RNA transcripts. RT-PCR in the first round (using the HTBI primer set) targeted the TCR CDR3. TCRdb recomputed calls from the multiplex PCR reads with MiXCR, one row per CDR3 protein. The table includes around 540,000 distinct CDR3 sequences, about 43% detected once. Study-wide results and limits: From stable hyperthyroidism, ophthalmopathy was separated by a 13 V-J model.

Newly diagnosed hyperthyroidism, duration under 2 months, in patients aged 18 to 65. The CDR3 runs 13 residues. Germline values: CDR1 SGDLS, CDR2 YYNGEE. The V end lost 0 bases, the J end lost 7 bases, and 8 bases lay between the germline ends. The sample was peripheral blood or thyroid tissue (not recorded which). V usage is TRBV9 and J usage is TRBJ1-5; no firm D call. This clonotype originated in a woman under 30 with Graves' hyperthyroidism. This CDR3 reads CASSVGAGQPQHF. The CDR3 DNA follows: TGTGCCAGCAGCGTAGGAGCGGGGCAGCCCCAGCATTTT.